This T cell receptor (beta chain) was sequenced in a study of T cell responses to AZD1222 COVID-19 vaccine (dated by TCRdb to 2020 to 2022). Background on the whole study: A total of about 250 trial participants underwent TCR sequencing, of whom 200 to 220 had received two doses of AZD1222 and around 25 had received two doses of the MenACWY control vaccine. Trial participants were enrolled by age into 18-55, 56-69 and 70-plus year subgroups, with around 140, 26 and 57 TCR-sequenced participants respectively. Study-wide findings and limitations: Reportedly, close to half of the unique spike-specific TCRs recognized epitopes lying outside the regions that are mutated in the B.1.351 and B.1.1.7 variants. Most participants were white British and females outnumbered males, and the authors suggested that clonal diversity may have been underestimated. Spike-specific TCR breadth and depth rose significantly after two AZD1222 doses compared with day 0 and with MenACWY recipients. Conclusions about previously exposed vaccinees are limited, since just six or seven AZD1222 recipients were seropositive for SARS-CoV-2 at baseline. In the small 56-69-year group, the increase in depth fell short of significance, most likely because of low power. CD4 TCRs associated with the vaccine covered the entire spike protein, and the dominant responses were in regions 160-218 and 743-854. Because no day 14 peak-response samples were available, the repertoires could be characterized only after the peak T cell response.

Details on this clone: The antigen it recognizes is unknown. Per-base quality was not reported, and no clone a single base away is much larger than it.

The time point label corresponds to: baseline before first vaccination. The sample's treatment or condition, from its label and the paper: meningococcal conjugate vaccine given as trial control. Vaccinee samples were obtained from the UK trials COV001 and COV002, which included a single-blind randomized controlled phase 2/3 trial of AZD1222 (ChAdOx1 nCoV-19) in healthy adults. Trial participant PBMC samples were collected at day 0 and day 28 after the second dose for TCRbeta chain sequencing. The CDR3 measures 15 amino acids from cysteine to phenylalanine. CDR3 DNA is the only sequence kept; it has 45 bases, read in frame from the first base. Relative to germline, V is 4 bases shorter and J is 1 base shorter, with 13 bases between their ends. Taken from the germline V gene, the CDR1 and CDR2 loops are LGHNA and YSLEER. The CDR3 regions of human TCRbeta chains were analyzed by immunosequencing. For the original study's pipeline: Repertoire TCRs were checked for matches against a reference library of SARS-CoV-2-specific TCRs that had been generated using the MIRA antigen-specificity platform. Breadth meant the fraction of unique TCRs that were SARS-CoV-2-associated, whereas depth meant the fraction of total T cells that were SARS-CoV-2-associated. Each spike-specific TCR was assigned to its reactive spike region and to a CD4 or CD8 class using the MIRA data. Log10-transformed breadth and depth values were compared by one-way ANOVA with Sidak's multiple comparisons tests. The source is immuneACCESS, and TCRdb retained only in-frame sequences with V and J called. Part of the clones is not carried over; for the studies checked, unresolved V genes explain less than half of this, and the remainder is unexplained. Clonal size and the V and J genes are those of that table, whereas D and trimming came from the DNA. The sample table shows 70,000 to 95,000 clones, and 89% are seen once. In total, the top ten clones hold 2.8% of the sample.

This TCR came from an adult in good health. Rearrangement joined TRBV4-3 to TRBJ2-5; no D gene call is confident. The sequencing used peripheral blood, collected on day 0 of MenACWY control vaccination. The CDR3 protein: CASSLYVAAQETQYF. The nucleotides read TGCGCCAGCAGCCTATACGTGGCAGCCCAAGAGACCCAGTACTTC.